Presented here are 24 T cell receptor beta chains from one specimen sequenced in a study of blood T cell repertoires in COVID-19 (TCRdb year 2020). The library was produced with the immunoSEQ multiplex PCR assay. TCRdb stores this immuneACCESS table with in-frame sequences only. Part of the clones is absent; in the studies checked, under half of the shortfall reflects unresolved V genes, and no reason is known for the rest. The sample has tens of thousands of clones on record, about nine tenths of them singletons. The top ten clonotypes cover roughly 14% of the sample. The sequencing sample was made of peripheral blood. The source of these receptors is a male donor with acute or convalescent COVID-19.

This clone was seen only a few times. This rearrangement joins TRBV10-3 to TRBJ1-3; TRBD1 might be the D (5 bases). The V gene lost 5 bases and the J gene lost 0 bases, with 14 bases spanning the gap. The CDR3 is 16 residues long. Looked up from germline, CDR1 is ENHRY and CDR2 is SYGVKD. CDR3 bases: TGTGCCATCAGTCCCAGTGGGGGGAACTCTGGAAACACCATATATTTT. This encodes CAISPSGGNSGNTIYF.

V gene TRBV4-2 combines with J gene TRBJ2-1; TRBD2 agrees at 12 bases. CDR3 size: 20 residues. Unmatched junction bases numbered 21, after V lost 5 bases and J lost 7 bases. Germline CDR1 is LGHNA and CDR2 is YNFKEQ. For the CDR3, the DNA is TGTGCCAGCAGCTCCCAAGGGGAGCCCTGGACTAGCGGGGTTAGGAATGAGCAGTTCTTC. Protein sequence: CASSSQGEPWTSGVRNEQFF.

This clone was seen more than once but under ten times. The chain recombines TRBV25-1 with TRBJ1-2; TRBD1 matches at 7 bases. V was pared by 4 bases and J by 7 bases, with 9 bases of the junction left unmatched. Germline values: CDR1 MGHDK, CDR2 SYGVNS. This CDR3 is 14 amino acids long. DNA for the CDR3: TGTGCCAGCAGTGGTCCGACAGGGTACGGTGGCTACACCTTC. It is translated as CASSGPTGYGGYTF.

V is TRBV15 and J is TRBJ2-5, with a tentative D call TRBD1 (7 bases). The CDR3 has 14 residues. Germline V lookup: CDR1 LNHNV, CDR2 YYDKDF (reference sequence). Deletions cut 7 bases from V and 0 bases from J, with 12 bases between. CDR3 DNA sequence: TGTGCCACCACCGCGGGACAGTACCAAGAGACCCAGTACTTC. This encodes CATTAGQYQETQYF.

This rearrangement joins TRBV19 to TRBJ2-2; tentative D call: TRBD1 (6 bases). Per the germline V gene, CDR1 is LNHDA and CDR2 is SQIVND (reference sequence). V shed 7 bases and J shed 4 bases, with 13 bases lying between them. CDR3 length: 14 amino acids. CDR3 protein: CASKAQGITGELFF. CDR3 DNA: TGTGCCAGTAAGGCCCAGGGGATCACCGGGGAGCTGTTTTTT.

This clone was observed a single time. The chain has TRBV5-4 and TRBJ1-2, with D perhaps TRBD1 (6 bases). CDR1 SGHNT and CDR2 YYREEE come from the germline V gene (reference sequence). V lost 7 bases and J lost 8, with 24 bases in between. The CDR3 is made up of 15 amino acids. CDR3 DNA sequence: TGTGCCAGCTCACTGCAGGGGAATGCCTTTTGGGGCTACACCTTC. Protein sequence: CASSLQGNAFWGYTF.

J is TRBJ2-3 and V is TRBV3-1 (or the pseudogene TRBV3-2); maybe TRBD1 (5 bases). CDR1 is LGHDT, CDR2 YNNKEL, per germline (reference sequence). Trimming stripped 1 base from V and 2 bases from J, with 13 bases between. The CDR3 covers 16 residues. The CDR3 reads CASSQVSGAPTDTQYF. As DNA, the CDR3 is TGTGCCAGCAGCCAAGTGAGTGGGGCGCCCACAGATACGCAGTATTTT.

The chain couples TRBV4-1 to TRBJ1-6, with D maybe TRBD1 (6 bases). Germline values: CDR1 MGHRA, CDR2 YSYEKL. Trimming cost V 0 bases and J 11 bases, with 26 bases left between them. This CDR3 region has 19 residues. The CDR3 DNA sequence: TGCGCCAGCAGCCAAGATTTGCCCAGGGGAATTTTGATGATGGCACCCCTCCACTTT. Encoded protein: CASSQDLPRGILMMAPLHF.

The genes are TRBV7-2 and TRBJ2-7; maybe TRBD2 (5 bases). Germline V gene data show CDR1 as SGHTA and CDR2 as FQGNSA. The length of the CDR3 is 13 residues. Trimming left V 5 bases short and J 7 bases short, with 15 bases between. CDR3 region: CASSIRTGEEQYF. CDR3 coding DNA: TGTGCCAGCAGCATAAGGACTGGGGAGGAGCAGTACTTC.

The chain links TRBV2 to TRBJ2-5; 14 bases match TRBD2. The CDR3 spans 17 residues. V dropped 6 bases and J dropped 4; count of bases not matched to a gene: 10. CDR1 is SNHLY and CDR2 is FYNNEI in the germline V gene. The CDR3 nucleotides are TGTGCCAGCAGGGCGACTAGCGGGGGGGCCGTCGTAGAGACCCAGTACTTC. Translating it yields CASRATSGGAVVETQYF.

Here the CDR3 reads CASSPDRGNTGELFF. CDR3 DNA sequence: TGTGCCAGCAGCCCGGACAGGGGAAACACCGGGGAGCTGTTTTTT. The rearrangement uses TRBV27 and TRBJ2-2; 9 bases match TRBD1. The CDR3 covers 15 residues. CDR1 is MNHEY and CDR2 is SMNVEV in the germline V gene (reference sequence). With V trimmed by 6 bases and J by 2 bases, 4 bases remained unmatched.

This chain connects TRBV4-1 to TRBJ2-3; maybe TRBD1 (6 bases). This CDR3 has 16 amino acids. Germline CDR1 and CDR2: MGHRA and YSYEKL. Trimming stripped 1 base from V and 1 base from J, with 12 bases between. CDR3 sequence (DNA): TGCGCCAGCAGCCAAGGGGGGCTTCTGGGCACAGATACGCAGTATTTT. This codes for CASSQGGLLGTDTQYF.

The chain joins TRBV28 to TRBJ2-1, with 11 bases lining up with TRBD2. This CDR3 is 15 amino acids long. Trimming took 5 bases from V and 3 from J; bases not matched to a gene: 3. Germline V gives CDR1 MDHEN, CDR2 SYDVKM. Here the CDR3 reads CASSPTSGGYNEQFF. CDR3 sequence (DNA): TGTGCCAGCAGTCCCACTAGCGGGGGCTACAATGAGCAGTTCTTC.

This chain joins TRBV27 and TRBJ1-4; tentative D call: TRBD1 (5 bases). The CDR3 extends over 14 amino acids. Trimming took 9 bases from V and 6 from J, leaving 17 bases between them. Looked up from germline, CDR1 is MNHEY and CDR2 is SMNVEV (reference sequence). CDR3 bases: TGTGCCAGTCACCGCGGGACGGGGGATGAAAAACTGTTTTTT. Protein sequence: CASHRGTGDEKLFF.

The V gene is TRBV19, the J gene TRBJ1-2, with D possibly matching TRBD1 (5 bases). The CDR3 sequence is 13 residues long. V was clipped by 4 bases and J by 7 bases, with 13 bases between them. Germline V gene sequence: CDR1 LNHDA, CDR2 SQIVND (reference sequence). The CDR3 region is CASSTSTGAGYTF. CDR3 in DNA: TGTGCCAGTAGTACCTCAACAGGAGCTGGCTACACCTTC.

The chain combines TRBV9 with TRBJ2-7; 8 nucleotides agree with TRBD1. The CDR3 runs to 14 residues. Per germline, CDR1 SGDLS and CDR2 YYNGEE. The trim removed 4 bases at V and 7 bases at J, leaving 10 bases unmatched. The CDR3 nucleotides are TGTGCCAGCAGCTCGGGGAGACAGGGGAAGGAGCAGTACTTC. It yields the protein CASSSGRQGKEQYF.

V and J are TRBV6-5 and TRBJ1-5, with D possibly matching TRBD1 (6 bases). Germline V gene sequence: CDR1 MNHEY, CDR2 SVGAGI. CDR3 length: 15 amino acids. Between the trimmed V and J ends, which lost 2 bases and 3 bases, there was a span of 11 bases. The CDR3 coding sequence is TGTGCCAGCAGTTACAACAGGGATGCCAATCAGCCCCAGCATTTT. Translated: CASSYNRDANQPQHF.

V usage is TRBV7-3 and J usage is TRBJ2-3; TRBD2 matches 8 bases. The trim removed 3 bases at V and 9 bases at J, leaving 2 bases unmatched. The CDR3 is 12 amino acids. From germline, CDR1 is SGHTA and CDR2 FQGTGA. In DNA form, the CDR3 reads TGTGCCAGCAGCTTGATAGCGGGGACGCAGTATTTT. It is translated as CASSLIAGTQYF.

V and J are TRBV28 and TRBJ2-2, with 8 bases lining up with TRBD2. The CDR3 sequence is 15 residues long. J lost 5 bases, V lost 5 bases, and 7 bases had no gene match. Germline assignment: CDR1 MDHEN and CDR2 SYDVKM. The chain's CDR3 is CASSPPGGGTGELFF. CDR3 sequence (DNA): TGTGCCAGCAGTCCCCCCGGGGGGGGAACCGGGGAGCTGTTTTTT.

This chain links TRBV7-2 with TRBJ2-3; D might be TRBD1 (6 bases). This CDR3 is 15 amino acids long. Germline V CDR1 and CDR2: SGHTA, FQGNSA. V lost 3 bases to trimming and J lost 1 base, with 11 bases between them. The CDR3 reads CASSFAAGGTDTQYF. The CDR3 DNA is TGTGCCAGCAGCTTCGCCGCAGGGGGCACAGATACGCAGTATTTT.

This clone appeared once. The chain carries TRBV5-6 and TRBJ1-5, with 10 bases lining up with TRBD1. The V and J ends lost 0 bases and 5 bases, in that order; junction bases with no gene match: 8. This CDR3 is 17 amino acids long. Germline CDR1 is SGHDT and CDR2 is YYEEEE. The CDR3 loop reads CASSLGPPGTGDQPQHF. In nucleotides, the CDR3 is TGTGCCAGCAGCTTGGGTCCGCCTGGGACAGGGGATCAGCCCCAGCATTTT.

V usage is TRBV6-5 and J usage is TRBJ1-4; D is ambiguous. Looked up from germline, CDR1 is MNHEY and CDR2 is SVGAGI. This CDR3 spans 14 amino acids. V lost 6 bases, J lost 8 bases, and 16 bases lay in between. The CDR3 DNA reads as TGTGCCAGCAGCCCCTCGGGGTTGGGCGAAAAACTGTTTTTT. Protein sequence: CASSPSGLGEKLFF.

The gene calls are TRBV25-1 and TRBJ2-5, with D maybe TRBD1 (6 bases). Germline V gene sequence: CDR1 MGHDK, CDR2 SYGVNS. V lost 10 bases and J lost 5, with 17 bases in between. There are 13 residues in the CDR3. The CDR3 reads CATLARGGETQYF. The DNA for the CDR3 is TGTGCCACCCTCGCCAGGGGTGGTGAGACCCAGTACTTC.

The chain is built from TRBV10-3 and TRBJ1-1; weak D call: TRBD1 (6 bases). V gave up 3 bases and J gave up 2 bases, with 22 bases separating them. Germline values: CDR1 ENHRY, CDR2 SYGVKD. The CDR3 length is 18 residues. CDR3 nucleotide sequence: TGTGCCATCAGTGAATCCCCACCGGGACATATCTCCAACACTGAAGCTTTCTTT. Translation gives CAISESPPGHISNTEAFF.